The present T cell receptor (beta chain) was sequenced within a study of shared clonotypes between healthy human individuals. Assay used: immunoSEQ multiplex PCR; TCRdb lists only in-frame clones, some missing. The sample consists of about 480,000 clones, 60% to 80% of them appearing once. Donors included only healthy HIV-negative adults lacking recent acute infections or vaccinations. Genomic DNA for unsorted samples, which was extracted with the QIAamp DNA Blood Mini kit, came from about 90 million PBMCs. This CDR3 has 17 amino acids. Per the germline V gene, CDR1 is SGHDT and CDR2 is YYEEEE. Trimming removed 5 bases at V and 1 base at J, with 19 bases between.

Sequenced sample: PBMCs. The source is a woman aged 40 to 50 in good health. Some clones in this sample may be carry-over from other donors' samples. The J gene is TRBJ1-5, the V gene TRBV5-6; TRBD1 might be the D (5 bases). The CDR3 DNA reads TGTGCCAGCAGTTCGACCCAGGGTCCCTTAAGCAATCAGCCCCAGCATTTT. It is translated as CASSSTQGPLSNQPQHF.